This is a list of T cell receptor beta chains from one sample in a study of CXCR3-negative and CXCR3-positive naive CD8 T cells. TCRdb reanalyzed the 5' RACE reads and collapses them to one entry per CDR3 protein, without DNA. Its table lists around 60,000 distinct CDR3 sequences. What was sequenced was naive CXCR3+ CD8+ T cells from blood. The receptor source for this set is a human donor in good health. Some clones in this sample may be carry-over from other donors' samples. Each CDR3 is given with its conserved first and last residue.

>TRBV6-6|TRBJ2-7
CASSYLDSEQYF
>TRBV7-9|TRBJ1-1
CATAGTGETEAFF
>TRBV7-6|TRBJ1-2
CASSPGVGDYGYTF
>TRBV7-9|TRBJ2-7
CASSPPGRIYEQYF
>TRBV15|TRBJ1-2
CATSRAGDVNYGYTF
>TRBV25-1|TRBJ2-4
CASSGAVVGIQYF
>TRBV12-3/TRBV12-4|TRBJ1-5
CASSFLGNQPQHF
>TRBV6-6|TRBJ1-6
CASTHAVASESPLHF
>TRBV29-1|TRBJ2-7
CSAEGATSGSSYEQYF
>TRBV7-2|TRBJ1-1
CASSLPQNMNTEAFF
>TRBV7-9|TRBJ1-1
CASSSIGTEAFF
>TRBV6-2/TRBV6-3|TRBJ2-1
CASLKLAPGNEQFF
>TRBV28|TRBJ2-3
CASSFGQGPVTDTQYF
>TRBV6-2/TRBV6-3|TRBJ2-1
CASSYSGPPYNEQFF
>TRBV6-6|TRBJ2-1
CASSYRLAGDNEQFF
>TRBV29-1|TRBJ2-7
CSVEGTGTGDFLEQYF
>TRBV21-1|TRBJ1-5
CASSRSLERNQPQHF
>TRBV7-3|TRBJ1-4
CASSLTGRGPNEKLFF
>TRBV7-2|TRBJ1-3
CASSLAYSAGNTIYF
>TRBV30|TRBJ2-2
CAWIGNTGELGF
>TRBV7-9|TRBJ2-1
CVSSTGPYNEQFF
>TRBV28|TRBJ2-1
CASSLPPGELYNEKFF
>TRBV6-6|TRBJ2-7
CASSSPPGSSYEQYF
>TRBV10-3|TRBJ2-7
CAISVRDRDEQYF
>TRBV29-1|TRBJ1-5
CSVRDINQPQHF
>TRBV11-3|TRBJ2-1
CASSPRGARWGEQFF
>TRBV29-1|TRBJ2-3
CSVVRFGQGALTTDTQYF
>TRBV5-5|TRBJ2-7
CASSFGTGAYEQYF
>TRBV19|TRBJ2-6
CASSMTSGANVLTF
>TRBV20-1|TRBJ2-7
CSARATRTGPYEQYF
>TRBV29-1|TRBJ2-7
CSVEEGDRGHEQYF
>TRBV29-1|TRBJ2-7
CSAETGTHEQYF
>TRBV4-3|TRBJ1-2
CASSQDLGQGAHGYTF